A single T cell receptor (beta chain) is shown here with its context. Its antigen remains unknown. TCRdb re-analysed the 5' RACE reads in MiXCR, keeping a single row per CDR3 protein. The sample includes nearly 250,000 distinct CDR3 sequences, over 30% of them seen just once. The sample is drawn from a study of CD8 T cells in ankylosing spondylitis. Study-level results: Matched synovial fluid from ankylosing spondylitis patients was reported to be enriched for disease-linked clones. Relatively rare in peripheral blood, disease-linked clones were also CD8+. A TCR beta motif made of eight highly homologous variants seemed typical of ankylosing spondylitis blood. In reactive arthritis synovial fluid and blood, some motif variants had been reported before.

Germline CDR1 is LNHDA and CDR2 is SQIVND (reference sequence). V was clipped by 3 bases and J by 3 bases; unmatched bases: 5. CDR3 length: 15 amino acids. The gene calls are TRBV19 and TRBJ2-1; TRBD2 matches 7 bases. The specimen was blood, either unsorted or a sorted T cell fraction (not recorded which). The receptor was derived from a male donor with ankylosing spondylitis or in good health (not recorded which). The CDR3 coding sequence is TGTGCCAGTAGTATCGGGACTACTATCTACAATGAGCAGTTCTTC. Residues: CASSIGTTIYNEQFF.